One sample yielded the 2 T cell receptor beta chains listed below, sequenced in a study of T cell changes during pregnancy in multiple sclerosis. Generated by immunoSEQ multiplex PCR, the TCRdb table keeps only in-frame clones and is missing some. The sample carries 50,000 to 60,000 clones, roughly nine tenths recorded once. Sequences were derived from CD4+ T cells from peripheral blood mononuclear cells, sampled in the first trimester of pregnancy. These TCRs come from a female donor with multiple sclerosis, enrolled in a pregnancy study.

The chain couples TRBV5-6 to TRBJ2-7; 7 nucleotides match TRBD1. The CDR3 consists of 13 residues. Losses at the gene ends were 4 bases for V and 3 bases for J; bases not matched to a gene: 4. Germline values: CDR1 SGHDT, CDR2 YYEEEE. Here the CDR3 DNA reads TGTGCCAGCAGCAGAGGACAGGACTACGAGCAGTACTTC. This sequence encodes CASSRGQDYEQYF.

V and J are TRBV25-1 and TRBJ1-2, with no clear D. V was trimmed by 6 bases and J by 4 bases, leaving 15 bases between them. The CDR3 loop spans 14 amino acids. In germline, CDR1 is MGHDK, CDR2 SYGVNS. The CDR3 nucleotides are TGTGCCAGCAGCGCCATCGGCTACAGCTATGGCTACACCTTC. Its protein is CASSAIGYSYGYTF.